The 30 T cell receptor beta chains in this list originate from one sample, sequenced in a study of shared clonotypes between healthy human individuals. Profiled with immunoSEQ multiplex PCR; TCRdb holds only in-frame clones, not every one. The table records some 2,000,000 clones, approximately 96% of them present only once. Material: naive CD4+ T cells sorted from blood. Subset noted: CD45RA+ positively selected. The receptor source for this set is a young man in good health.

The chain combines TRBV30 with TRBJ1-1; D uncertain. V was trimmed by 2 bases and J by 0 bases, leaving 4 bases between them. This CDR3 is 12 amino acids long. Germline V CDR1 and CDR2: GTSNPN, SVGIG (reference sequence). As DNA, the CDR3 is TGTGCCTGGAGTAAGCTGAACACTGAAGCTTTCTTT. This gives the protein CAWSKLNTEAFF.

The CDR3 DNA follows: TGTGCCAGCAGTAAGGCAGGGGGCTCGAATGAGCAGTTCTTC. Translating it yields CASSKAGGSNEQFF. The chain couples TRBV6-5 to TRBJ2-1; 8 bases fit TRBD1. Unmatched junction bases numbered 7, after V lost 5 bases and J lost 7 bases. The CDR3 sequence is 14 residues long. From germline, CDR1 is MNHEY and CDR2 SVGAGI.

This chain uses TRBV5-1 with TRBJ2-7, with 7 bases lining up with TRBD2. J gave up 4 bases and V 0 bases, and 7 bases lay outside the gene matches. Germline V CDR1 and CDR2: SGHRS, YFSETQ. This CDR3 region has 15 residues. CDR3 bases: TGCGCCAGCAGCTTGGCCGGGCGGGAGAAGTACGAGCAGTACTTC. Translated: CASSLAGREKYEQYF.

The V gene is TRBV30, the J gene TRBJ1-6; D is perhaps TRBD1 (5 bases). The CDR3 totals 15 residues. V lost 0 bases, J lost 8 bases, and 14 bases lay in between. Germline V gene data show CDR1 as GTSNPN and CDR2 as SVGIG (reference sequence). CDR3 in amino acids: CAWSVSARADSPLHF. CDR3 coding DNA: TGTGCCTGGAGTGTATCGGCCAGGGCGGATTCACCCCTCCACTTT.

In its sample, this clone was seen once. This chain joins TRBV4-1 and TRBJ1-3, with D possibly being TRBD1 (6 bases). The germline CDR1 and CDR2 sequences are MGHRA and YSYEKL. The CDR3 has 16 amino acids. Trimming cost V 0 bases and J 8 bases, with 17 bases left between them. As DNA, the CDR3 is TGCGCCAGCAGCCAAGATTTAGCAACAGGGTGGGACACCATATATTTT. Amino acid sequence: CASSQDLATGWDTIYF.

The chain couples TRBV2 to TRBJ2-7; 7 bases are a match to TRBD1. The CDR3 sequence is 14 residues long. J was trimmed by 4 bases and V by 3 bases; bases with no gene match: 6. Germline lookup yields CDR1 SNHLY and CDR2 FYNNEI. The CDR3 is CASSDRQGPYEQYF. In nucleotides, the CDR3 is TGTGCCAGCAGTGATCGACAGGGCCCATACGAGCAGTACTTC. The full variable domain, completed using reference TRBV2 and TRBJ2-7, is EPEVTQTPSHQVTQMGQEVILRCVPISNHLYFYWYRQILGQKVEFLVSFYNNEISEKSEIFDDQFSVERPDGSNFTLKIRSTKLEDSAMYFCASSDRQGPYEQYFGPGTRLTVT.

The gene calls are TRBV7-2 and TRBJ2-7; the D call may be TRBD1 or TRBD2 (5 bases each). V was clipped by 3 bases and J by 6 bases, with 15 bases between them. Germline-derived CDR1 and CDR2 are SGHTA and FQGNSA. This CDR3 has 14 residues. The CDR3 spells CASSLGVGQSEQYF. The CDR3 DNA sequence: TGTGCCAGCAGCTTGGGGGTGGGGCAATCCGAGCAGTACTTC.

This chain connects TRBV7-9 to TRBJ2-1; tentatively, D is TRBD2 (5 bases). CDR1 and CDR2 from the germline V gene are SEHNR and FQNEAQ (reference sequence). Trimming took off 4 bases at V and 5 bases at J, with 18 bases between the two ends. This CDR3 has 16 residues. The CDR3 reads CASSSPWAGSNNEQFF. The CDR3 nucleotides are TGTGCCAGCAGCTCCCCCTGGGCGGGCTCTAACAATGAGCAGTTCTTC.

The rearrangement uses TRBV2 and TRBJ1-5; 8 nucleotides line up with TRBD1. The CDR3 totals 14 residues. Losses at the gene ends were 7 bases for V and 5 bases for J; bases not matched to a gene: 7. Germline V lookup: CDR1 SNHLY, CDR2 FYNNEI. Here the CDR3 reads CASNGQGGYQPQHF. The DNA of the CDR3 is TGTGCCAGCAATGGACAGGGTGGGTATCAGCCCCAGCATTTT.

The DNA of the CDR3 is TGTGCCAGCAGCCCTGGGGAGGGCACAGATACGCAGTATTTT. It encodes CASSPGEGTDTQYF. The V call is TRBV9, the J call TRBJ2-3; perhaps TRBD2 as D (6 bases). CDR3 length: 14 amino acids. In germline, CDR1 is SGDLS, CDR2 YYNGEE. V was cut by 4 bases and J by 1 base, with 10 bases left in between.

J is TRBJ1-3 and V is TRBV10-1; 9 positions agree with TRBD1. Losses at the gene ends were 6 bases for V and 0 bases for J; bases not matched to a gene: 9. The CDR3 contains 17 residues. Germline CDR1 and CDR2: WNHNN and SYGVQD (reference sequence). CDR3 sequence: CASRGQGRIHSGNTIYF. CDR3 DNA sequence: TGCGCCAGCAGGGGACAGGGACGAATTCACTCTGGAAACACCATATATTTT.

This clone was seen just once. The chain carries TRBV7-8 and TRBJ2-2; no reliable D call. The CDR3 contains 15 residues. CDR1 is SGHVS, CDR2 FQNEAQ, per germline. V dropped 1 base and J dropped 5 bases, with 11 bases sitting between them. The CDR3 DNA follows: TGTGCCAGCAGCTTAGTTCTAGTCGGGACCGGGGAGCTGTTTTTT. Amino acids: CASSLVLVGTGELFF. Drawing the rest from reference TRBV7-8 and TRBJ2-2, the complete variable domain is GAGVSQSPRYKVAKRGQDVALRCDPISGHVSLFWYQQALGQGPEFLTYFQNEAQLDKSGLPSDRFFAERPEGSVSTLKIQRTQQEDSAVYLCASSLVLVGTGELFFGEGSRLTVL.

J is TRBJ2-6 and V is TRBV7-3; possibly TRBD1 or TRBD2 for D (7 bases each). The CDR3 sequence is 21 residues long. From germline, CDR1 is SGHTA and CDR2 FQGTGA. Trimming left V 6 bases short and J 0 bases short, with 27 bases between. The CDR3: CASSSTAPGEGAISGANVLTF. In nucleotides, the CDR3 is TGTGCCAGCAGTAGTACAGCTCCCGGGGAGGGGGCGATCTCTGGGGCCAACGTCCTGACTTTC. Supplemented by reference TRBV7-3 and TRBJ2-6, the full variable domain reads GAGVSQTPSNKVTEKGKYVELRCDPISGHTALYWYRQSLGQGPEFLIYFQGTGAADDSGLPNDRFFAVRPEGSVSTLKIQRTERGDSAVYLCASSSTAPGEGAISGANVLTFGAGSRLTVL.

The rearrangement uses TRBV5-1 and TRBJ2-2; TRBD2 matches 12 bases. Losses at the gene ends were 7 bases for V and 3 bases for J; bases not matched to a gene: 13. Germline CDR1 SGHRS, CDR2 YFSETQ. The CDR3 is 18 amino acids. This chain's CDR3 is CASRTVPGLAGDTGELFF. The DNA of the CDR3 is TGCGCCAGCCGAACAGTCCCGGGACTAGCGGGTGACACCGGGGAGCTGTTTTTT. Supplemented by reference TRBV5-1 and TRBJ2-2, the full variable domain reads KAGVTQTPRYLIKTRGQQVTLSCSPISGHRSVSWYQQTPGQGLQFLFEYFSETQRNKGNFPGRFSGRQFSNSRSEMNVSTLELGDSALYLCASRTVPGLAGDTGELFFGEGSRLTVL.

This clone was counted a few times. Other DNA sequences in the same sample also yield this CDR3. The chain links TRBV18 to TRBJ1-1; D remains ambiguous. V was pared by 1 base and J by 0 bases, with 3 bases between. Germline CDR1 reads KGHSH; CDR2 reads LQKENI. This CDR3 has 13 residues. CDR3 in amino acids: CASSPLMNTEAFF. As DNA, the CDR3 is TGTGCCAGCTCACCACTGATGAACACTGAAGCTTTCTTT.

Note on this clone: Different DNA sequences within this sample yield the same CDR3. V is TRBV18 and J is TRBJ2-2; possibly TRBD1 for D (5 bases). The CDR3 runs to 15 residues. The V gene's germline CDR1 is KGHSH and CDR2 LQKENI. With 3 bases removed from V and 0 bases from J, the gap between germline ends came to 8 bases. The CDR3 loop is CASSPGAANTGELFF. The CDR3 DNA is TGTGCCAGCTCACCTGGGGCCGCGAACACCGGGGAGCTGTTTTTT.

DNA of the CDR3: TGCGCCAGCAGCCAAGGACAGGGGGGTGGGTACCCCGGGGAGCTGTTTTTT. Translated: CASSQGQGGGYPGELFF. V gene TRBV4-3 combines with J gene TRBJ2-2; 9 nucleotides align to TRBD1. CDR1 is LGHNA and CDR2 is YSLEER in the germline V gene. This CDR3 contains 17 residues. The V segment lost 1 base and the J segment 6 bases; nucleotides outside the gene matches: 9.

The chain employs TRBV5-4 and TRBJ2-7; 9 positions agree with TRBD1. This CDR3 has 14 residues. Trimming at V came to 2 bases and at J to 3 bases, leaving 3 bases not matched to a gene. Looked up from germline, CDR1 is SGHNT and CDR2 is YYREEE (reference sequence). The CDR3, as DNA: TGTGCCAGCAGCTTCGACAGGGGGGGCTACGAGCAGTACTTC. It encodes CASSFDRGGYEQYF.

This chain connects TRBV5-4 to TRBJ2-2; no definite D call. The germline gives CDR1 SGHNT, CDR2 YYREEE (reference sequence). This CDR3 is built from 13 residues. Trimming pared 4 bases from V and 5 bases from J, leaving 9 bases between. CDR3 amino acids: CASSPGWTGELFF. The CDR3 region has the DNA TGTGCCAGCAGCCCCGGGTGGACCGGGGAGCTGTTTTTT.

This chain joins TRBV27 and TRBJ2-7, with D uncertain. Trimming pared 5 bases from V and 6 bases from J, leaving 20 bases between. This CDR3 spans 15 amino acids. CDR1 is MNHEY and CDR2 is SMNVEV in the germline V gene (reference sequence). Here the CDR3 DNA reads TGTGCCAGCAGTCCCCTGGCGACTGTCCTTGGCGAGCAGTACTTC. Amino acids: CASSPLATVLGEQYF.

This chain uses TRBV18 with TRBJ1-2; a weak D match, TRBD1 (5 bases). Per the germline V gene, CDR1 is KGHSH and CDR2 is LQKENI. Trimming pared 0 bases from V and 7 bases from J, leaving 15 bases between. The CDR3 is 15 amino acids. Written as DNA, the CDR3 is TGTGCCAGCTCACCACCGAATGAGGGGATGGGTGGCTACACCTTC. Translating gives CASSPPNEGMGGYTF.

The J gene is TRBJ2-3, the V gene TRBV6-6; D remains unclear. V lost 6 bases and J lost 3, with 13 bases in between. The CDR3 contains 14 residues. Germline CDR1 and CDR2: MNHNY and SVGAGI (reference sequence). The CDR3 protein is CASSQPSATDTQYF. CDR3 sequence (DNA): TGTGCCAGCAGCCAACCTTCCGCAACAGATACGCAGTATTTT.

This chain uses TRBV18 with TRBJ2-3, with TRBD2 as a possible D gene (5 bases). The CDR3 covers 12 residues. Germline CDR1 is KGHSH and CDR2 is LQKENI. With 1 base removed from V and 14 bases from J, the gap between germline ends came to 13 bases. The CDR3 here is CASSPQEVAPYF. The DNA of the CDR3 is TGTGCCAGCTCACCACAGGAGGTAGCGCCGTATTTT.

The chain's CDR3 is CASSTSGGGNEQFF. The CDR3 region has the DNA TGTGCCAGTTCGACTAGCGGGGGGGGCAATGAGCAGTTCTTC. The V gene is TRBV2, the J gene TRBJ2-1; 14 positions match TRBD2. V shed 9 bases, J shed 6 bases, and the junction held 4 bases outside the gene matches. The CDR3 sequence is 14 residues long. Germline-derived CDR1 and CDR2 are SNHLY and FYNNEI.

J is TRBJ2-7 and V is TRBV7-8; D gene ambiguous. The CDR3 spans 16 residues. Germline V lookup: CDR1 SGHVS, CDR2 FQNEAQ. Trimming left V 3 bases short and J 3 bases short, with 18 bases between. The chain's CDR3 is CASSFGIPEWNYEQYF. The CDR3 nucleotides read TGTGCCAGCAGCTTTGGGATTCCAGAATGGAACTACGAGCAGTACTTC.

The rearrangement uses TRBV10-3 and TRBJ1-1; TRBD1 is a possible D gene (5 bases). Trimming removed 4 bases at V and 4 bases at J, with 16 bases between. CDR1 and CDR2 (germline): ENHRY, SYGVKD. This CDR3 has 15 amino acids. The CDR3 DNA sequence: TGTGCCATCAGTGGTTTAAGGGGCGAGGGCACTGAAGCTTTCTTT. Its translation: CAISGLRGEGTEAFF.

The J gene is TRBJ1-2, the V gene TRBV10-3; no clear D gene. Trimming stripped 11 bases from V and 1 base from J, with 11 bases between. The length of the CDR3 is 12 residues. In germline, CDR1 is ENHRY, CDR2 SYGVKD. The CDR3 protein is CASSGDNYGYTF. The CDR3, as DNA: TGTGCCTCCTCCGGGGATAACTATGGCTACACCTTC.

About this clone: Other DNA variants within this sample encode the same CDR3. The V call is TRBV7-2, the J call TRBJ2-1, with TRBD2 identical over 11 bases. Per germline, CDR1 SGHTA and CDR2 FQGNSA. V lost 3 bases to trimming and J lost 7 bases; unmatched junction nucleotides: 2. The CDR3 runs 14 residues. The CDR3 loop reads CASSLTSGVNEQFF. The CDR3 nucleotides are TGTGCCAGCAGCTTGACTAGCGGGGTTAATGAGCAGTTCTTC.

This rearrangement joins TRBV5-1 to TRBJ2-5; 9 bases match TRBD2. With 1 base clipped from V and 5 bases from J, the junction kept 9 bases outside the gene matches. Looked up from germline, CDR1 is SGHRS and CDR2 is YFSETQ. The CDR3 is made up of 16 amino acids. This chain's CDR3 is CASSLPRGLAGETQYF. The CDR3 nucleotides are TGCGCCAGCAGCTTGCCCCGGGGACTAGCCGGCGAGACCCAGTACTTC. The whole variable domain, filled in from reference TRBV5-1 and TRBJ2-5, reads KAGVTQTPRYLIKTRGQQVTLSCSPISGHRSVSWYQQTPGQGLQFLFEYFSETQRNKGNFPGRFSGRQFSNSRSEMNVSTLELGDSALYLCASSLPRGLAGETQYFGPGTRLLVL.

The chain couples TRBV6-5 to TRBJ2-7, with D possibly matching TRBD1 (6 bases). The germline CDR1 and CDR2 sequences are MNHEY and SVGAGI. With 6 bases removed from V and 6 bases from J, the gap between germline ends came to 12 bases. The CDR3 is 12 residues long. CDR3 residues: CASSPTGTEQYF. Written as DNA, the CDR3 is TGTGCCAGCAGCCCCACAGGGACCGAGCAGTACTTC.